The 14 T cell receptor beta chains below were found in one sample sequenced in a study of beta chain features in type 1 diabetes. Study-level findings and limits: TCRB CDR3s from Type 1 diabetes patients were moderately but significantly shorter in all four CD4+ subsets.

The isolated RNA, all of it, was reverse transcribed, so expressed TCRB transcripts were what got sequenced. Measured with immunoSEQ multiplex PCR; TCRdb has only the in-frame clones, and not every one. The sample holds 100,000 to 150,000 clones, around 17% seen once. Their antigens are not known. Material: central memory CD4+ T cells from blood. The receptor source for this set is a man in his thirties or forties with type 1 diabetes.

The chain uses TRBV20-1 and TRBJ1-2; D gene ambiguous. CDR3 length: 11 amino acids. V was clipped by 3 bases and J by 7 bases, with 9 bases between them. Germline V lookup: CDR1 DFQATT, CDR2 SNEGSKA (reference sequence). CDR3 sequence reads: CSASSGIGYTF. Written as DNA, the CDR3 is TGCAGTGCTAGTTCGGGGATTGGCTACACCTTC.

J is TRBJ2-7 and V is TRBV5-1; possibly TRBD1 for D (5 bases). V was shortened by 0 bases and J by 0 bases, with 10 bases between the two germline ends. The CDR3 consists of 15 residues. The germline gives CDR1 SGHRS, CDR2 YFSETQ. CDR3 amino acids: CASSLDRSSSYEQYF. The CDR3, as DNA: TGCGCCAGCAGCTTGGACAGGTCGAGCTCCTACGAGCAGTACTTC.

Only a few counts were recorded for this clone. The CDR3 coding sequence is TGTGCCAGCAGATCGAGGGGGGAGACCCAGTACTTC. Residues: CASRSRGETQYF. The chain has TRBV27 and TRBJ2-5; D may be TRBD1 (6 bases). The germline gives CDR1 MNHEY, CDR2 SMNVEV (reference sequence). Trimming removed 6 bases at V and 5 bases at J, with 10 bases between. The CDR3 is made up of 12 amino acids.

The chain carries TRBV5-8 and TRBJ2-5; D might be TRBD1 (5 bases). V was pared by 1 base and J by 5 bases, with 9 bases between. The CDR3 loop spans 13 amino acids. CDR1 SGHTS and CDR2 YDEGEE come from the germline V gene. As DNA, the CDR3 is TGTGCCAGCAGCTTGCAGGGTGTCGAGACCCAGTACTTC. It is translated as CASSLQGVETQYF.

The rearrangement joins TRBV21-1 to TRBJ2-3. TRBV21-1 corresponds to a pseudogene. The CDR3 runs to 10 residues. CDR3 amino acids: CASCTDTQYF. The CDR3 DNA reads TGTGCCAGCTGCACAGATACGCAGTATTTT.

The J gene is TRBJ1-6, the V gene TRBV7-8, with TRBD1 identical over 7 bases. In germline, CDR1 is SGHVS, CDR2 FQNEAQ. Trimming cost V 3 bases and J 6 bases; bases outside gene matches: 8. The CDR3 has 16 residues. CDR3 sequence: CASSLATGAVNSPLHF. For the CDR3, the DNA is TGTGCCAGCAGCTTGGCAACAGGGGCCGTTAATTCACCCCTCCACTTT.

This clone was seen more than once but under ten times. The V and J genes are TRBV29-1 and TRBJ2-3; D not certain. The CDR3 has 11 residues. Germline values: CDR1 SQVTM, CDR2 ANQGSEA. Trimming stripped 6 bases from V and 6 bases from J, with 10 bases between. CDR3 sequence reads: CSVAQGDTQYF. The CDR3 nucleotides read TGCAGCGTAGCTCAAGGGGATACGCAGTATTTT.

This clone was observed many times. This rearrangement joins TRBV30 to TRBJ2-3; 10 positions match TRBD2. Germline trimming cut 3 bases from V and 2 bases from J; bases unmatched to any gene: 8. The length of the CDR3 is 16 residues. CDR1 and CDR2 (germline): GTSNPN, SVGIG (reference sequence). CDR3 in amino acids: CAWSLSGGAVTDTQYF. CDR3 coding DNA: TGTGCCTGGAGCCTGAGCGGGGGGGCCGTCACAGATACGCAGTATTTT.

The V gene is TRBV28, the J gene TRBJ2-5; 8 bases fit TRBD1. Trimming cost V 5 bases and J 3 bases; bases outside gene matches: 5. CDR3 size: 14 residues. Germline-derived CDR1 and CDR2 are MDHEN and SYDVKM. CDR3 protein: CASSNRQGKETQYF. The DNA of the CDR3 is TGTGCCAGCAGTAACCGACAGGGGAAAGAGACCCAGTACTTC. Complete variable domain (other parts from reference TRBV28 and TRBJ2-5): DVKVTQSSRYLVKRTGEKVFLECVQDMDHENMFWYRQDPGLGLRLIYFSYDVKMKEKGDIPEGYSVSREKKERFSLILESASTNQTSMYLCASSNRQGKETQYFGPGTRLLVL.

The table lists this clone with a few counts. This chain links TRBV4-2 with TRBJ2-3, with 10 nucleotides matching TRBD1. CDR3 length: 17 residues. The V segment lost 2 bases and the J segment 8 bases; nucleotides outside the gene matches: 13. CDR1 is LGHNA and CDR2 is YNFKEQ in the germline V gene. The CDR3 spells CASSQISSTGGIATQYF. The CDR3 nucleotides are TGTGCCAGCAGCCAAATCTCATCGACAGGGGGCATAGCTACGCAGTATTTT.

DNA of the CDR3: TGTGCCAGCAGCGTCCGGACCATCACCGGGGAGCTGTTTTTT. Protein: CASSVRTITGELFF. The V and J genes are TRBV9 and TRBJ2-2; D gene unclear. This CDR3 spans 14 amino acids. Trimming pared 2 bases from V and 4 bases from J, leaving 9 bases between. Germline values: CDR1 SGDLS, CDR2 YYNGEE.

The sample holds many counts of this clone. The rearrangement joins TRBV13 to TRBJ2-2; D gene unclear. This CDR3 region has 12 residues. Looked up from germline, CDR1 is PRHDT and CDR2 is FYEKMQ (reference sequence). Trimming cost V 5 bases and J 5 bases, with 6 bases left between them. The CDR3 spells CASSPRTGELFF. The DNA for the CDR3 is TGTGCCAGCAGCCCGCGGACCGGGGAGCTGTTTTTT.

The genes are TRBV5-1 and TRBJ1-6, with 7 bases matching TRBD1. CDR3 length: 15 residues. Germline V gene lookup returns CDR1 SGHRS and CDR2 YFSETQ. With V trimmed by 4 bases and J by 8 bases, 9 bases remained unmatched. This CDR3 reads CASSPDGTDYSPLHF. The CDR3 DNA reads TGCGCCAGCAGCCCGGACGGGACAGACTATTCACCCCTCCACTTT.

This clone was observed a handful of times. The V and J genes are TRBV7-9 and TRBJ1-3; D is unclear. This CDR3 contains 15 residues. With 1 base removed from V and 0 bases from J, the gap between germline ends came to 7 bases. CDR1 is SEHNR and CDR2 is FQNEAQ in the germline V gene (reference sequence). This chain's CDR3 is CASSLGQFSGNTIYF. The DNA for the CDR3 is TGTGCCAGCAGCTTAGGGCAGTTCTCTGGAAACACCATATATTTT.